This T cell receptor (beta chain) was sequenced during a study of blood T cell repertoires in COVID-19. At the level of the study: The origin of the acute and convalescent COVID-19 samples was the United States, Italy and Spain. Sources were T cells, B-cell-depleted T cells, or PBMCs; the material itself was cDNA or gDNA.

The study drew participants aged about 18 to 89 years from roughly 25 US areas. Symptom resolution, clearance, or two negative PCRs marked donors in Cohort 3 as recovered. TCRdb's table, derived via immunoSEQ multiplex PCR, lists solely in-frame clones and lacks some. Of 290,000 or so clones in the sample, about 93% were seen once. Germline V gives CDR1 WNHNN, CDR2 SYGVQD (reference sequence). The ends lost 3 bases at V and 3 bases at J; junction bases unmatched: 8. This CDR3 comprises 15 residues. The chain links TRBV10-1 to TRBJ2-7; 7 bases are a match to TRBD2. The clonotype was recovered from a woman in her 30s who had recovered from COVID-19. The sample consisted of PBMCs or T cells enriched from blood (not recorded which). In DNA, the CDR3 is TGCGCCAGCAGTGAACGGTCTAGCGGCCTCTACGAGCAGTACTTC. Translated: CASSERSSGLYEQYF.